The 23 T cell receptor beta chains reported below all come from one sample, sequenced in a study of CD8+CD57+ T cells in acquired aplastic anemia. Investigators profiled TCR beta VDJ and CDR3 from genomic DNA template. One entry per CDR3 protein, called by TCRdb with MiXCR from the reads. Counted here are 100,000 to 150,000 distinct CDR3 sequences, roughly 50% occurring once; the ten biggest clones make up about 2.5%. Sequences were obtained from sorted CD4+, CD8+, or CD8+CD57+ T cells (not recorded which) from PBMCs. These TCRs come from a human donor in good health, serving as a control.

This clonotype occurred a few times. The chain links TRBV6-1 to TRBJ2-7, with 9 nucleotides matching TRBD1. V lost 6 bases and J lost 6; bases outside the gene matches: 6. The CDR3 is made up of 13 amino acids. Germline lookup yields CDR1 MNHNS and CDR2 SASEGT. CDR3 coding DNA: TGTGCCAGCAGGGGACAGGGTAGGGCCGAGCAGTACTTC. Amino acid sequence: CASRGQGRAEQYF.

This chain links TRBV4-2 with TRBJ2-7, with 9 positions matching TRBD1. This CDR3 has 16 amino acids. Germline V gene lookup returns CDR1 LGHNA and CDR2 YNFKEQ. Losses at the gene ends were 1 base for V and 0 bases for J; bases not matched to a gene: 4. The CDR3 DNA sequence: TGTGCCAGCAGCCAAGCCGGACAGGGGCCCTCCTACGAGCAGTACTTC. Protein sequence: CASSQAGQGPSYEQYF.

This clonotype came up many times. The chain employs TRBV20-1 and TRBJ1-6, with a possible D match to TRBD1 (6 bases). The V gene's germline CDR1 is DFQATT and CDR2 SNEGSKA (reference sequence). Trimming took 0 bases from V and 0 from J, leaving 6 bases between them. There are 15 residues in the CDR3. The CDR3 reads CSAREGGSYNSPLHF. The DNA of the CDR3 is TGCAGTGCTAGAGAAGGGGGCTCCTATAATTCACCCCTCCACTTT.

This clonotype was observed at least ten times. V and J are TRBV2 and TRBJ1-3; no clear D. This CDR3 is built from 16 residues. The germline V gene encodes CDR1 SNHLY and CDR2 FYNNEI. With 3 bases removed from V and 0 bases from J, the gap between germline ends came to 12 bases. CDR3 sequence: CASSERRPNSGNTIYF. CDR3 nucleotide sequence: TGTGCCAGCAGTGAGCGGAGGCCCAACTCTGGAAACACCATATATTTT.

As concerns this clonotype: Compared with germline, one end of the junction differs, possibly owing to a read error. This chain uses TRBV7-8 with TRBJ1-2; D is perhaps TRBD1 (6 bases). CDR3 size: 15 residues. The V gene's germline CDR1 is SGHVS and CDR2 FQNEAQ. CDR3 bases: TGTGCCAGCAGCGTAGCAGGGGCTGCACTCTATGGCTACACCTTC. Amino acids: CASSVAGAALYGYTF.

V and J are TRBV19 and TRBJ2-7; TRBD1 matches at 10 bases. The trim removed 9 bases at V and 5 bases at J, leaving 10 bases unmatched. The CDR3 consists of 14 residues. Germline values: CDR1 LNHDA, CDR2 SQIVND (reference sequence). CDR3 in amino acids: CASSFRDRGNEQYF. The CDR3 coding sequence is TGTGCCAGCAGCTTCCGGGACAGGGGAAACGAGCAGTACTTC.

This clonotype has a single count. V and J are TRBV12-3 or TRBV12-4 and TRBJ2-1, with TRBD2 matching 9 bases. There are 16 residues in the CDR3. The ends lost 4 bases at V and 8 bases at J; junction bases unmatched: 12. The CDR3 reads CASSSSGAVLNDEQFF. As DNA, the CDR3 is TGTGCCAGCAGTTCTAGCGGGGCTGTTCTCAACGATGAGCAGTTCTTC.

This clonotype was found once. This CDR3 reads CASSDPGPDEKLFF. The CDR3 DNA follows: TGTGCCAGCAGTGACCCAGGGCCTGATGAAAAACTGTTTTTT. The rearrangement joins TRBV25-1 to TRBJ1-4, with a possible D match to TRBD1 (5 bases). The CDR3 sequence is 14 residues long. With 3 bases removed from V and 6 bases from J, the gap between germline ends came to 11 bases. Germline V gives CDR1 MGHDK, CDR2 SYGVNS. The variable domain in full, with the rest retrieved from reference TRBV25-1 and TRBJ1-4, is EADIYQTPRYLVIGTGKKITLECSQTMGHDKMYWYQQDPGMELHLIHYSYGVNSTEKGDLSSESTVSRIRTEHFPLTLESARPSHTSQYLCASSDPGPDEKLFFGSGTQLSVL.

This clonotype has more than one count but fewer than ten. The chain combines TRBV7-4 with TRBJ2-5, with D perhaps being TRBD1 or TRBD2 (5 bases each). Looked up from germline, CDR1 is SGHVT and CDR2 is SQSDAQ. The V gene lost 5 bases and the J gene lost 3 bases, with 16 bases spanning the gap. The CDR3 sequence is 15 residues long. The CDR3 here is CASSAQGRREETQYF. CDR3 DNA: TGTGCCAGCAGCGCCCAGGGCCGGCGGGAAGAGACCCAGTACTTC.

In its sample, this clonotype was seen many times. The chain has TRBV20-1 and TRBJ2-1, with D perhaps matching TRBD2 (7 bases). The CDR3 sequence is 14 residues long. Germline values: CDR1 DFQATT, CDR2 SNEGSKA (reference sequence). Between the trimmed V and J ends, which lost 3 bases and 0 bases, there was a span of 9 bases. CDR3 loop: CSARGGASYNEQFF. The CDR3 nucleotides are TGCAGTGCTAGGGGGGGGGCCTCCTACAATGAGCAGTTCTTC.

The chain has TRBV15 and TRBJ1-1; 11 nucleotides match TRBD1. V lost 3 bases, J lost 4 bases, and 4 bases stayed unmatched. The CDR3 length is 15 residues. Germline V gene data show CDR1 as LNHNV and CDR2 as YYDKDF (reference sequence). CDR3 nucleotide sequence: TGTGCCACCAGCAGGAGGACAGGGGGCATCACTGAAGCTTTCTTT. The encoded protein is CATSRRTGGITEAFF. Drawing the rest from reference TRBV15 and TRBJ1-1, the complete variable domain is DAMVIQNPRYQVTQFGKPVTLSCSQTLNHNVMYWYQQKSSQAPKLLFHYYDKDFNNEADTPDNFQSRRPNTSFCFLDIRSPGLGDTAMYLCATSRRTGGITEAFFGQGTRLTVV.

This clonotype was counted between two and nine times. The chain recombines TRBV3-1 with TRBJ2-1; 7 nucleotides line up with TRBD1. The CDR3 covers 17 residues. Germline CDR1 and CDR2: LGHDT and YNNKEL (reference sequence). V dropped 6 bases and J dropped 2; count of bases not matched to a gene: 13. The CDR3 coding sequence is TGTGCCAGCAGGCGACAAGGGACAGCGAAGACCTACAATGAGCAGTTCTTC. Its protein product is CASRRQGTAKTYNEQFF.

This clonotype was detected once. This chain links TRBV11-2 with TRBJ2-1, with TRBD2 matching 7 bases. The CDR3 sequence is 15 residues long. J lost 3 bases, V lost 3 bases, and 5 bases had no gene match. The germline V gene encodes CDR1 SGHAT and CDR2 FQNNGV. The CDR3 nucleotides are TGTGCCAGCAGCTTGGGCGGGAGAATCTACAATGAGCAGTTCTTC. Translating it yields CASSLGGRIYNEQFF.

In this sample, this clonotype turned up many times. The CDR3 here is CASSVAGGLQETQYF. DNA of the CDR3: TGTGCCAGCAGCGTAGCGGGGGGACTCCAAGAGACCCAGTACTTC. The chain employs TRBV9 and TRBJ2-5; 7 positions match TRBD2. This CDR3 has 15 residues. V lost 0 bases to trimming and J lost 1 base; unmatched junction nucleotides: 3. Germline V gene data show CDR1 as SGDLS and CDR2 as YYNGEE.

In this sample, this clonotype turned up many times. The V and J genes are TRBV19 and TRBJ2-7, with a possible D match to TRBD1 (7 bases). Germline V gene data show CDR1 as LNHDA and CDR2 as SQIVND (reference sequence). The germline V and J ends were trimmed by 5 bases and 0 bases, with 14 bases remaining between them. This CDR3 comprises 15 residues. DNA of the CDR3: TGTGCCAGTAGTTTTGGGGGGACAGCCTCCTACGAGCAGTACTTC. This gives the protein CASSFGGTASYEQYF.

This clonotype was counted ten times or more. The chain links TRBV10-3 to TRBJ1-6, with D tentatively TRBD1 (5 bases). CDR1 and CDR2 (germline): ENHRY, SYGVKD. The CDR3 covers 18 residues. Trimming shortened V by 0 bases and J by 10 bases, and 22 bases separated the two germline ends. This CDR3 is CAISESVGGPITSSPLHF. DNA for the CDR3: TGTGCCATCAGTGAGTCGGTGGGGGGTCCTATAACTTCATCACCCCTCCACTTT.

This clonotype came up once. The chain joins TRBV19 to TRBJ2-7, with 8 nucleotides matching TRBD2. CDR3 length: 16 amino acids. The trim removed 7 bases at V and 1 base at J, leaving 12 bases unmatched. CDR1 and CDR2 (germline): LNHDA, SQIVND (reference sequence). CDR3 loop: CASNTGGAMGSYEQYF. As DNA, the CDR3 is TGTGCCAGTAACACCGGGGGGGCGATGGGGTCCTACGAGCAGTACTTC.

The chain recombines TRBV7-3 with TRBJ2-7; TRBD1 matches 10 bases. J gave up 0 bases and V 8 bases, and 7 bases lay outside the gene matches. From germline, CDR1 is SGHTA and CDR2 FQGTGA. This CDR3 region has 15 residues. As DNA, the CDR3 is TGTGCCAGCTTGGCCGGGACAGGGGTCTCCTACGAGCAGTACTTC. This encodes CASLAGTGVSYEQYF. Full variable domain (outside the CDR3, taken from reference TRBV7-3 and TRBJ2-7): GAGVSQTPSNKVTEKGKYVELRCDPISGHTALYWYRQSLGQGPEFLIYFQGTGAADDSGLPNDRFFAVRPEGSVSTLKIQRTERGDSAVYLCASLAGTGVSYEQYFGPGTRLTVT.

The chain recombines TRBV29-1 with TRBJ1-3, with 7 positions matching TRBD1. The germline V gene encodes CDR1 SQVTM and CDR2 ANQGSEA. This CDR3 region has 13 residues. V was clipped by 6 bases and J by 0 bases; unmatched bases: 2. DNA for the CDR3: TGCAGCGTCGGGACAGCCTCTGGAAACACCATATATTTT. This codes for CSVGTASGNTIYF.

On this clonotype: The junction differs from germline at one of its ends, possibly a read error. The chain combines TRBV7-7 with TRBJ2-1, with a possible D match to TRBD2 (5 bases). The CDR3 is 16 amino acids. Germline V lookup: CDR1 SSHAT, CDR2 FNYEAQ (reference sequence). As DNA, the CDR3 is TGTGCCAGTAGCTTAAGACTATCCGACCTATACAATGAGCAGTTCTTC. Protein: CASSLRLSDLYNEQFF.

Regarding this clonotype: A much larger clone sits a single nucleotide away, making a read error possible. The genes are TRBV5-1 and TRBJ1-6, with D tentatively TRBD1 (6 bases). Germline V CDR1 and CDR2: SGHRS, YFSETQ. There are 18 residues in the CDR3. The V and J ends lost 1 base and 5 bases respectively, with 19 bases between them. CDR3 protein: CASSLSAPGTPNNSPLHF. CDR3 in DNA: TGCGCCAGCAGCTTGAGTGCCCCCGGGACACCAAATAATTCACCCCTCCACTTT. The full variable domain, in which reference TRBV5-1 and TRBJ1-6 provide the parts outside the CDR3, is KAGVTQTPRYLIKTRGQQVTLSCSPISGHRSVSWYQQTPGQGLQFLFEYFSETQRNKGNFPGRFSGRQFSNSRSEMNVSTLELGDSALYLCASSLSAPGTPNNSPLHFGNGTRLTVT.

This clonotype was found many times. The chain combines TRBV4-3 with TRBJ2-2; tentative D call: TRBD1 (6 bases). CDR1 is LGHNA, CDR2 YSLEER, per germline. Between the trimmed V and J ends, which lost 6 bases and 3 bases, there was a span of 11 bases. This CDR3 is 14 amino acids long. CDR3 sequence reads: CASRQGDDTGELFF. The CDR3 bases are TGCGCCAGCAGACAGGGCGATGACACCGGGGAGCTGTTTTTT.

This clonotype has a handful of counts. The chain has TRBV2 and TRBJ2-1; D perhaps matches TRBD2 (6 bases). The V and J ends lost 8 bases and 4 bases respectively, with 6 bases between them. The CDR3 runs to 11 residues. The germline CDR1 and CDR2 sequences are SNHLY and FYNNEI. This CDR3 reads CASGGYNEQFF. Here the CDR3 DNA reads TGTGCCAGCGGGGGGTACAATGAGCAGTTCTTC.